This is a list of T cell receptor beta chains from one sample in a study of cytomegalovirus exposure and HLA in healthy donors. The table came from immunoSEQ multiplex PCR; TCRdb's copy has only in-frame clones and leaves some out. Here the sample table reports under 75,000 clones. Sequences were obtained from PBMCs. These receptor sequences come from a female donor in good health and CMV-seropositive. Each CDR3 is given with its conserved first and last residue. D genes are given only for firm matches.

cdr3_nt: TGCGCCAGCAGCCAAGACAGGACAGGGGGCACTGAAGCTTTCTTT
cdr3_aa: CASSQDRTGGTEAFF
v_call: TRBV4-3
j_call: TRBJ1-1
d_call: TRBD1

cdr3_nt: TGTGCCAGCAGTGACACGACAGGGCTTCAAGAGACCCAGTACTTC
cdr3_aa: CASSDTTGLQETQYF
v_call: TRBV25-1
j_call: TRBJ2-5
d_call: TRBD1

cdr3_nt: TGTGCCATCAGGGGACAGTTGAACACTGAAGCTTTCTTT
cdr3_aa: CAIRGQLNTEAFF
v_call: TRBV10-3
j_call: TRBJ1-1
d_call: TRBD1

cdr3_nt: TGTGCCAGCGGAACGTTGACAGGTACTAAGAAGACCCAGTACTTC
cdr3_aa: CASGTLTGTKKTQYF
v_call: TRBV6-5
j_call: TRBJ2-5
d_call: NA

cdr3_nt: TGTGCCAGCAGCTCCCTCACCGGGGAGCTGTTTTTT
cdr3_aa: CASSSLTGELFF
v_call: TRBV9
j_call: TRBJ2-2
d_call: NA

cdr3_nt: TGTGCCAGCAGCTTTGGGGGAGGCACTGAAGCTTTCTTT
cdr3_aa: CASSFGGGTEAFF
v_call: TRBV7-2
j_call: TRBJ1-1
d_call: NA

cdr3_nt: TGTGCCAGCAGACTGGGACAGGCAGGCACAGATACGCAGTATTTT
cdr3_aa: CASRLGQAGTDTQYF
v_call: TRBV6-5
j_call: TRBJ2-3
d_call: TRBD1

cdr3_nt: TGTGCCTGGAGTGTATTGCGAATCACGCAAGAGACCCAGTACTTC
cdr3_aa: CAWSVLRITQETQYF
v_call: TRBV30
j_call: TRBJ2-5
d_call: NA

cdr3_nt: TGTGCCTGGAGTACTGCTTACGAGCAGTACTTC
cdr3_aa: CAWSTAYEQYF
v_call: TRBV30
j_call: TRBJ2-7
d_call: NA

cdr3_nt: TGTGCCTGGAGTGTACTTGAAGATACGCAGTATTTT
cdr3_aa: CAWSVLEDTQYF
v_call: TRBV30
j_call: TRBJ2-3
d_call: NA

cdr3_nt: TGTGCCAGCAGTTTATCGGGGGGGTCGGCCTACGAGCAGTACTTC
cdr3_aa: CASSLSGGSAYEQYF
v_call: TRBV27
j_call: TRBJ2-7
d_call: TRBD2

cdr3_nt: TGTGCCAGCAGCTTAGCGGACCAAGAGACCCAGTACTTC
cdr3_aa: CASSLADQETQYF
v_call: TRBV7-3
j_call: TRBJ2-5
d_call: NA

cdr3_nt: TGTGCCAGCAGTTTTAGGGACAGGGTCTTAGGGGAGCAGTACTTC
cdr3_aa: CASSFRDRVLGEQYF
v_call: TRBV6-5
j_call: TRBJ2-7
d_call: TRBD1

cdr3_nt: TGTGCCAGCAGTTCGGACAGGGGGGGAATTGTGCAGTACTTC
cdr3_aa: CASSSDRGGIVQYF
v_call: TRBV27
j_call: TRBJ2-7
d_call: TRBD1

cdr3_nt: TGCGCCAGCAGCCAAACGGGGGGGCTCTTGGGCAATCAGCCCCAGCATTTT
cdr3_aa: CASSQTGGLLGNQPQHF
v_call: TRBV4-1
j_call: TRBJ1-5
d_call: NA

cdr3_nt: TGTGCCACCAGCAGAGATCCCAGCCAACAGCACCAGCATTTT
cdr3_aa: CATSRDPSQQHQHF
v_call: TRBV15
j_call: TRBJ1-5
d_call: NA

cdr3_nt: TGCGCCAGCAGCCAGACCCTAGCGGGCCTCTACGAGCAGTACTTC
cdr3_aa: CASSQTLAGLYEQYF
v_call: TRBV4-1
j_call: TRBJ2-7
d_call: TRBD2

cdr3_nt: TGCAGCGCTGGAGCCCGCTCCTACAATGAGCAGTTCTTC
cdr3_aa: CSAGARSYNEQFF
v_call: TRBV29-1
j_call: TRBJ2-1
d_call: NA

cdr3_nt: TGTGCCATCATAGGAGTCAAGAGGACCCAGTACTTC
cdr3_aa: CAIIGVKRTQYF
v_call: TRBV10-3
j_call: TRBJ2-5
d_call: NA

cdr3_nt: TGTGCCAGCGCCCGGGACAGAGATATACATGGCTACACCTTC
cdr3_aa: CASARDRDIHGYTF
v_call: TRBV6-5
j_call: TRBJ1-2
d_call: TRBD1

cdr3_nt: TGTGCCAGCAGACAGGGACCCGTGGGGCCCCAGCATTTT
cdr3_aa: CASRQGPVGPQHF
v_call: TRBV28
j_call: TRBJ1-5
d_call: NA

cdr3_nt: TGTGCCAGCAGACCGGACAGCGCCTACGAGCAGTACTTC
cdr3_aa: CASRPDSAYEQYF
v_call: TRBV7-8
j_call: TRBJ2-7
d_call: NA

cdr3_nt: TGTGCCAGCAGCCCCCCGGTTGCCGGAGCTTTCTTT
cdr3_aa: CASSPPVAGAFF
v_call: TRBV7-2
j_call: TRBJ1-1
d_call: NA

cdr3_nt: TGCGCCAGCACGCACAGCCTAGGGGTCGACTATGGCTACACCTTC
cdr3_aa: CASTHSLGVDYGYTF
v_call: TRBV4-3
j_call: TRBJ1-2
d_call: NA

cdr3_nt: TGCAGCGTTGAAGGCTTGGACAGGAGATATGGCTACACCTTC
cdr3_aa: CSVEGLDRRYGYTF
v_call: TRBV29-1
j_call: TRBJ1-2
d_call: TRBD1

cdr3_nt: TGTGCCAGCTCAGACCTGACAGGAGAGAACACTGAAGCTTTCTTT
cdr3_aa: CASSDLTGENTEAFF
v_call: TRBV18
j_call: TRBJ1-1
d_call: NA

cdr3_nt: TGTGCCAGCAGTAGGCGGGGACCTAACACCGGGGAGCTGTTTTTT
cdr3_aa: CASSRRGPNTGELFF
v_call: TRBV28
j_call: TRBJ2-2
d_call: NA

cdr3_nt: TGTGCCAGCAGTTTGACCCGGGGGGCCCCTGGAAACACCATATATTTT
cdr3_aa: CASSLTRGAPGNTIYF
v_call: TRBV28
j_call: TRBJ1-3
d_call: NA

cdr3_nt: TGTGCCAGCAGCTTAAGTCAGGGCGATGGCTACACCTTC
cdr3_aa: CASSLSQGDGYTF
v_call: TRBV7-2
j_call: TRBJ1-2
d_call: NA

cdr3_nt: TGCGCCAGCAGCCAAGAAGCGGGACACCGGAATGAAAAACTGTTTTTT
cdr3_aa: CASSQEAGHRNEKLFF
v_call: TRBV4-1
j_call: TRBJ1-4
d_call: NA

cdr3_nt: TGTGCCAGCAGCTGGGGACAGTCCAACCCGTACTTC
cdr3_aa: CASSWGQSNPYF
v_call: TRBV5-4
j_call: TRBJ2-7
d_call: TRBD1

cdr3_nt: TGTGCCAGCAGCCTGGGGACTAGCGGGAGGGATGAGCAGTTCTTC
cdr3_aa: CASSLGTSGRDEQFF
v_call: TRBV7-3
j_call: TRBJ2-1
d_call: TRBD2

cdr3_nt: TGTGCCAGCAGTAACGGGGCTGACAGGTCCCACGAGCAGTACTTC
cdr3_aa: CASSNGADRSHEQYF
v_call: TRBV6-5
j_call: TRBJ2-7
d_call: NA